The clone carrying this TCR beta chain was picked up a small number of times. The investigators amplified TCR beta CDR3 regions from RNA transcripts. The TCR CDR3 first-round RT-PCR relied on the HTBI primer set. Via MiXCR, TCRdb re-called the multiplex PCR reads, giving one row per CDR3 protein. This sample has roughly 700,000 distinct CDR3 sequences, with 30% to 40% found just once. This sample is drawn from a study of T cells in Graves' hyperthyroidism and ophthalmopathy. Per germline, CDR1 ENHRY and CDR2 SYGVKD. This CDR3 spans 15 amino acids. The germline V and J ends were trimmed by 3 bases and 0 bases, with 10 bases remaining between them.

The rearrangement links TRBV10-3 to TRBJ2-3; D is unresolved. Sample: blood. This TCR derives from a woman in her forties with Graves' hyperthyroidism. CDR3 sequence (DNA): TGTGCCATCAGTGATCGGGCGGCTAGCACAGATACGCAGTATTTT. Translated, it gives CAISDRAASTDTQYF.